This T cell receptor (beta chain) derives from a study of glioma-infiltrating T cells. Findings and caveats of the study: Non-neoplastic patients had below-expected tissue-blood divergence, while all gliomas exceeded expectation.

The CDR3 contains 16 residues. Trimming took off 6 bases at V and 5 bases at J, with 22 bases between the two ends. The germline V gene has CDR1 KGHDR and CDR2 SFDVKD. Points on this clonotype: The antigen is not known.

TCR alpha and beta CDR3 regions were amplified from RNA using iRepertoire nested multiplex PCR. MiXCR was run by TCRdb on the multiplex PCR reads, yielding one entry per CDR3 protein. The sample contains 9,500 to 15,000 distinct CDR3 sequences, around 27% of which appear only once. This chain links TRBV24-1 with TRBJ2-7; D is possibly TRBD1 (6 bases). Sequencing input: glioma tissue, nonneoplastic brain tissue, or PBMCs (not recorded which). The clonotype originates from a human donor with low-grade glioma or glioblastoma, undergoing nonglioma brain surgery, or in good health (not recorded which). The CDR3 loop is CATSYSHRVPLDEQYF. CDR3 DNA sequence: TGTGCCACCAGTTATTCCCACAGGGTACCCCTTGACGAGCAGTACTTC.